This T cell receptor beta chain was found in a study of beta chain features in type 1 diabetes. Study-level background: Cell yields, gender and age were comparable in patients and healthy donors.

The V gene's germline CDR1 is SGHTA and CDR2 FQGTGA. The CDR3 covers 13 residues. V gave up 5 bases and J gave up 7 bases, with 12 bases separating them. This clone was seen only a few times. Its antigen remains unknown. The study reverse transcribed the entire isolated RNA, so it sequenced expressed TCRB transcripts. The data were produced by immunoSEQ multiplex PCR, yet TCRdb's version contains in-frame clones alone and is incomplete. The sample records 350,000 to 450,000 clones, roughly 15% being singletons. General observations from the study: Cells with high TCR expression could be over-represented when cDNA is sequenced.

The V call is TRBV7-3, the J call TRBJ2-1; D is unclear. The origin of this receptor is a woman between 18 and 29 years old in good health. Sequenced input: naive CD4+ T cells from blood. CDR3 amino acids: CASSLSLTNEQFF. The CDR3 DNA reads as TGTGCCAGCAGCCTATCTCTCACGAATGAGCAGTTCTTC.